This entry lists 32 T cell receptor beta chains sequenced from one sample in a study of cytomegalovirus exposure and HLA in healthy donors. Method: immunoSEQ multiplex PCR; TCRdb's copy keeps in-frame clones and lacks some. Found here are about 130,000 clones, around 94% of them singletons; the top ten hold more than 0.9%. Sample: PBMCs. These receptors came from a woman younger than 35 in good health and CMV-seronegative.

The J gene is TRBJ2-2, the V gene TRBV30, with 16 positions matching TRBD2. This CDR3 spans 16 amino acids. Germline trimming cut 3 bases from V and 6 bases from J; bases unmatched to any gene: 4. Germline V gene sequence: CDR1 GTSNPN, CDR2 SVGIG (reference sequence). The DNA for the CDR3 is TGTGCCTGGAGCCCCGGGACTAGCGGGGGGGCCGGGGAGCTGTTTTTT. This encodes CAWSPGTSGGAGELFF.

The V gene is TRBV30, the J gene TRBJ2-7; D possibly corresponds to TRBD2 (7 bases). Germline V gene sequence: CDR1 GTSNPN, CDR2 SVGIG (reference sequence). The V end was cut by 2 bases, the J end by 2 bases, with 19 bases between. This CDR3 is built from 16 residues. In DNA, the CDR3 is TGTGCCTGGAGTCCAACAGACGGGGGGCCGACCTACGAGCAGTACTTC. Its protein product is CAWSPTDGGPTYEQYF.

The chain uses TRBV27 and TRBJ2-1, with 8 bases lining up with TRBD2. The length of the CDR3 is 14 residues. Germline-derived CDR1 and CDR2 are MNHEY and SMNVEV (reference sequence). After removal of 2 bases from V and 7 bases from J, the junction contained 4 bases not matched to a gene. CDR3 DNA sequence: TGTGCCAGCAGTTTAGGCGGGGGGAGGAATGAGCAGTTCTTC. Translation: CASSLGGGRNEQFF.

The CDR3 spells CASTQGRANEKLFF. Here the CDR3 DNA reads TGTGCCAGCACCCAGGGGAGGGCTAATGAAAAACTGTTTTTT. The rearrangement links TRBV6-5 to TRBJ1-4, with D possibly TRBD1 on 6 matching bases. The ends were cut back, 7 bases at V and 3 bases at J, with 12 bases in the middle. The CDR3 has 14 residues. Germline V gives CDR1 MNHEY, CDR2 SVGAGI.

V is TRBV6-1 and J is TRBJ1-5, with 7 bases aligning to TRBD1. The CDR3 loop spans 15 amino acids. Looked up from germline, CDR1 is MNHNS and CDR2 is SASEGT. V trimming: 6 bases; J trimming: 2 bases; junction bases outside the gene matches: 7. In DNA, the CDR3 is TGTGCCAGCAGAACTGGACAGGCGGGCAATCAGCCCCAGCATTTT. Residues: CASRTGQAGNQPQHF.

This rearrangement joins TRBV19 to TRBJ2-7, with 7 bases fitting TRBD1. The CDR3 has 15 amino acids. Germline assignment: CDR1 LNHDA and CDR2 SQIVND (reference sequence). V lost 3 bases, J lost 4 bases, and 9 bases stayed unmatched. CDR3 in amino acids: CASSIRDRATYEQYF. The CDR3 bases are TGTGCCAGTAGTATCCGGGACAGAGCTACATACGAGCAGTACTTC.

The V call is TRBV30, the J call TRBJ2-1; TRBD1 matches at 9 bases. The CDR3 runs to 15 residues. Trimming took 1 base from V and 5 from J; bases not matched to a gene: 6. From germline, CDR1 is GTSNPN and CDR2 SVGIG (reference sequence). CDR3 sequence (DNA): TGTGCCTGGAGTGGGGTAGGACAGGGGAACAATGAGCAGTTCTTC. It is translated as CAWSGVGQGNNEQFF.

V and J are TRBV7-9 and TRBJ2-1; 7 nucleotides line up with TRBD1. Germline lookup yields CDR1 SEHNR and CDR2 FQNEAQ (reference sequence). Losses at the gene ends were 5 bases for V and 4 bases for J; bases not matched to a gene: 8. There are 15 residues in the CDR3. The CDR3 spells CASSEQGWTYNEQFF. DNA for the CDR3: TGTGCCAGCAGCGAACAGGGGTGGACGTACAATGAGCAGTTCTTC.

This sequence joins TRBV11-2 and TRBJ2-7; D gene uncertain. Germline CDR1 reads SGHAT; CDR2 reads FQNNGV. Between the trimmed V and J ends, which lost 0 bases and 6 bases, there was a span of 6 bases. CDR3 size: 12 residues. This CDR3 is CASSLDRGEQYF. The CDR3 DNA follows: TGTGCCAGCAGCTTAGACAGAGGCGAGCAGTACTTC.

The V gene is TRBV6-5, the J gene TRBJ1-1; D might be TRBD1 (5 bases). This CDR3 comprises 15 residues. Germline CDR1 MNHEY, CDR2 SVGAGI. V was clipped by 2 bases and J by 4 bases, with 14 bases between them. Written as DNA, the CDR3 is TGTGCCAGCAGTTACGTTGCCGGGGGATTCACTGAAGCTTTCTTT. Its protein product is CASSYVAGGFTEAFF.

This clone was detected once. The chain uses TRBV2 and TRBJ2-7, with 7 bases that match TRBD2. V lost 4 bases, J lost 1 base, and 7 bases stayed unmatched. This CDR3 region has 15 residues. CDR1 is SNHLY and CDR2 is FYNNEI in the germline V gene. CDR3 coding DNA: TGTGCCAGCAGTGTCTGGGGTAGCGGGTCCTACGAGCAGTACTTC. This codes for CASSVWGSGSYEQYF.

The chain couples TRBV28 to TRBJ2-7, with TRBD2 matching 9 bases. The CDR3 spans 15 residues. V lost 4 bases, J lost 0 bases, and 4 bases stayed unmatched. Germline assignment: CDR1 MDHEN and CDR2 SYDVKM. CDR3: CASSSPTSGSYEQYF. The CDR3 DNA is TGTGCCAGCAGTTCTCCGACTAGCGGCTCCTACGAGCAGTACTTC.

The V call is TRBV9, the J call TRBJ2-3, with 10 positions matching TRBD1. V was clipped by 0 bases and J by 5 bases; unmatched bases: 3. This CDR3 is 15 amino acids long. Germline lookup yields CDR1 SGDLS and CDR2 YYNGEE. The CDR3: CASSVVGQGEDTQYF. The CDR3 DNA is TGTGCCAGCAGCGTAGTTGGACAGGGGGAAGATACGCAGTATTTT.

J is TRBJ2-3 and V is TRBV28; 7 bases agree with TRBD2. CDR3 size: 15 residues. The J segment lost 1 base and the V segment lost 4 bases, leaving 5 bases of the junction unmatched. From germline, CDR1 is MDHEN and CDR2 SYDVKM. CDR3 amino acids: CASSSVAGGTDTQYF. CDR3 sequence (DNA): TGTGCCAGCAGTTCCGTGGCGGGGGGCACAGATACGCAGTATTTT.

V gene TRBV19 combines with J gene TRBJ2-7, with 11 nucleotides matching TRBD1. This CDR3 has 15 residues. CDR1 and CDR2 from the germline V gene are LNHDA and SQIVND (reference sequence). The V gene end was trimmed by 5 bases and the J gene end by 5 bases; junction bases not matched to a gene: 8. The CDR3 here is CASSPRTGGIDEQYF. In DNA, the CDR3 is TGTGCCAGTAGTCCAAGGACAGGGGGCATCGACGAGCAGTACTTC.

The chain has TRBV5-6 and TRBJ2-7; weak D call: TRBD1 (6 bases). CDR3 length equals 12 residues. Germline CDR1 is SGHDT and CDR2 is YYEEEE. V lost 1 base, J lost 7 bases, and 9 bases lay in between. The CDR3 DNA sequence: TGTGCCAGCAGCTTGTCAGGGACAGAGCAGTACTTC. This gives the protein CASSLSGTEQYF. Filled out from reference TRBV5-6 and TRBJ2-7, the complete variable domain reads DAGVTQSPTHLIKTRGQQVTLRCSPKSGHDTVSWYQQALGQGPQFIFQYYEEEERQRGNFPDRFSGHQFPNYSSELNVNALLLGDSALYLCASSLSGTEQYFGPGTRLTVT.

The CDR3 sequence is CASSQDSYGNTIYF. CDR3 DNA: TGTGCCAGCAGCCAAGATAGTTATGGAAACACCATATATTTT. This chain links TRBV4-2 with TRBJ1-3; no clear D gene. This CDR3 spans 14 amino acids. Germline V gene data show CDR1 as LGHNA and CDR2 as YNFKEQ. V lost 0 bases and J 3 bases, leaving 6 bases between the germline ends.

This chain connects TRBV18 to TRBJ2-7, with D maybe TRBD2 (6 bases). Germline CDR1 and CDR2: KGHSH and LQKENI. The CDR3 consists of 15 residues. V shed 0 bases and J shed 6 bases, with 15 bases lying between them. CDR3 bases: TGTGCCAGCTCACCACCTGGCACTAGCTCGGGCGAGCAGTACTTC. Translation: CASSPPGTSSGEQYF.

This chain connects TRBV28 to TRBJ1-1; unclear D gene. CDR3 size: 11 residues. V shed 8 bases and J shed 11 bases, with 15 bases lying between them. Germline CDR1 reads MDHEN; CDR2 reads SYDVKM. The CDR3 nucleotides are TGTGCCAGCGTTAGCCTGGCTTATGCTTTCTTT. It translates to CASVSLAYAFF. Drawing the rest from reference TRBV28 and TRBJ1-1, the complete variable domain is DVKVTQSSRYLVKRTGEKVFLECVQDMDHENMFWYRQDPGLGLRLIYFSYDVKMKEKGDIPEGYSVSREKKERFSLILESASTNQTSMYLCASVSLAYAFFGQGTRLTVV.

The rearrangement joins TRBV2 to TRBJ1-2, with 7 bases that match TRBD1. The germline V gene has CDR1 SNHLY and CDR2 FYNNEI. The CDR3 contains 15 residues. With 5 bases clipped from V and 0 bases from J, the junction kept 6 bases outside the gene matches. CDR3 amino acids: CASSSADRTNYGYTF. The CDR3 DNA is TGTGCCAGCAGTTCAGCGGACAGGACTAACTATGGCTACACCTTC.

The chain combines TRBV7-2 with TRBJ2-3; tentatively, D is TRBD2 (5 bases). The V gene lost 5 bases and the J gene lost 2 bases, with 11 bases spanning the gap. The CDR3 covers 14 residues. Germline lookup yields CDR1 SGHTA and CDR2 FQGNSA. CDR3 sequence: CASSPGLNTDTQYF. The CDR3 DNA reads as TGTGCCAGCAGCCCAGGACTGAACACAGATACGCAGTATTTT.

This chain joins TRBV5-1 and TRBJ1-2; 9 nucleotides agree with TRBD1. CDR1 and CDR2 (germline): SGHRS, YFSETQ. J lost 8 bases, V lost 0 bases, and 5 bases had no gene match. CDR3 size: 14 residues. CDR3 protein: CASSLGGQGSGYTF. CDR3 DNA sequence: TGCGCCAGCAGCTTGGGGGGACAGGGATCCGGCTACACCTTC.

The rearrangement joins TRBV14 to TRBJ2-1, with a tentative D call TRBD1 (5 bases). Trimming left V 4 bases short and J 8 bases short, with 9 bases between. CDR3 length equals 12 residues. From germline, CDR1 is SGHDN and CDR2 FVKESK. The CDR3 region is CASSPQGYEQFF. DNA of the CDR3: TGTGCCAGCAGCCCCCAGGGTTATGAGCAGTTCTTC.

This clone was observed a single time. The rearrangement joins TRBV5-6 to TRBJ2-3, with 8 bases matching TRBD1. The CDR3 contains 16 residues. The J segment lost 3 bases and the V segment lost 4 bases, leaving 10 bases of the junction unmatched. Germline V lookup: CDR1 SGHDT, CDR2 YYEEEE. This CDR3 reads CASSRVKTGVTDTQYF. The CDR3 region has the DNA TGTGCCAGCAGCCGTGTAAAGACAGGGGTAACAGATACGCAGTATTTT.

The chain has TRBV10-3 and TRBJ2-1, with 12 bases matching TRBD2. This CDR3 region has 17 residues. The V and J ends lost 2 bases and 3 bases, in that order; junction bases with no gene match: 5. Germline lookup yields CDR1 ENHRY and CDR2 SYGVKD. The CDR3 spells CAISEAKTSGSYNEQFF. CDR3 sequence (DNA): TGTGCCATCAGTGAGGCAAAGACTAGCGGGAGCTACAATGAGCAGTTCTTC.

This chain links TRBV7-9 with TRBJ2-5; 11 positions agree with TRBD2. Per germline, CDR1 SEHNR and CDR2 FQNEAQ (reference sequence). There are 15 residues in the CDR3. V trimming: 6 bases; J trimming: 3 bases; junction bases outside the gene matches: 6. The CDR3 loop reads CASRALTSGEETQYF. CDR3 coding DNA: TGTGCCAGCAGGGCACTGACTAGCGGGGAAGAGACCCAGTACTTC.

The gene calls are TRBV19 and TRBJ1-5; 8 nucleotides agree with TRBD1. V shed 4 bases, J shed 3 bases, and the junction held 5 bases outside the gene matches. The V gene's germline CDR1 is LNHDA and CDR2 SQIVND (reference sequence). The CDR3 is 15 residues long. CDR3 sequence reads: CASSTAGGDNQPQHF. In DNA form, the CDR3 reads TGTGCCAGTAGTACGGCAGGGGGCGACAATCAGCCCCAGCATTTT.

This clone appeared a few times. This rearrangement joins TRBV7-3 to TRBJ2-1, with 11 bases identical to TRBD2. Germline CDR1 SGHTA, CDR2 FQGTGA. This CDR3 is built from 16 residues. Trimming removed 2 bases from V and 3 bases from J; junction bases left unmatched: 3. CDR3 DNA sequence: TGTGCCAGCAGCTTATCTAGCGGGGGGATCTACAATGAGCAGTTCTTC. Translation: CASSLSSGGIYNEQFF.

V and J are TRBV6-1 and TRBJ2-7; tentatively, D is TRBD1 (6 bases). Germline V gene sequence: CDR1 MNHNS, CDR2 SASEGT. The length of the CDR3 is 18 residues. V lost 1 base and J 0 bases, leaving 19 bases between the germline ends. CDR3 region: CASSEVFEWGRGSYEQYF. CDR3 sequence (DNA): TGTGCCAGCAGTGAAGTCTTTGAGTGGGGGCGCGGCTCCTACGAGCAGTACTTC.

The chain carries TRBV18 and TRBJ2-7; 7 nucleotides align to TRBD2. Germline V lookup: CDR1 KGHSH, CDR2 LQKENI. Trimming at V came to 0 bases and at J to 0 bases, leaving 8 bases not matched to a gene. This CDR3 is built from 17 residues. The CDR3 region has the DNA TGTGCCAGCTCACCACCGGGGCTAGCGGACTTCTCCTACGAGCAGTACTTC. Translated: CASSPPGLADFSYEQYF. The whole variable domain, filled in from reference TRBV18 and TRBJ2-7, reads NAGVMQNPRHLVRRRGQEARLRCSPMKGHSHVYWYRQLPEEGLKFMVYLQKENIIDESGMPKERFSAEFPKEGPSILRIQQVVRGDSAAYFCASSPPGLADFSYEQYFGPGTRLTVT.

This chain uses TRBV5-1 with TRBJ1-5; tentatively, D is TRBD1 (5 bases). Trimming removed 1 base from V and 1 base from J, with 9 bases in between. There are 15 residues in the CDR3. CDR1 and CDR2 (germline): SGHRS, YFSETQ. In DNA form, the CDR3 reads TGCGCCAGCAGCTTGATAGCAGGGAGCAATCAGCCCCAGCATTTT. Its translation: CASSLIAGSNQPQHF.

This chain uses TRBV7-9 with TRBJ1-3, with TRBD1 identical over 7 bases. The V and J ends lost 3 bases and 4 bases, in that order; junction bases with no gene match: 15. Germline assignment: CDR1 SEHNR and CDR2 FQNEAQ (reference sequence). The CDR3 contains 18 residues. The CDR3 DNA follows: TGTGCCAGCAGCTTGATAATAAATGACAGGGCCCAAGGAAACACCATATATTTT. As protein: CASSLIINDRAQGNTIYF. Full variable domain (missing parts from reference TRBV7-9 and TRBJ1-3): DTGVSQNPRHKITKRGQNVTFRCDPISEHNRLYWYRQTLGQGPEFLTYFQNEAQLEKSRLLSDRFSAERPKGSFSTLEIQRTEQGDSAMYLCASSLIINDRAQGNTIYFGEGSWLTVV.